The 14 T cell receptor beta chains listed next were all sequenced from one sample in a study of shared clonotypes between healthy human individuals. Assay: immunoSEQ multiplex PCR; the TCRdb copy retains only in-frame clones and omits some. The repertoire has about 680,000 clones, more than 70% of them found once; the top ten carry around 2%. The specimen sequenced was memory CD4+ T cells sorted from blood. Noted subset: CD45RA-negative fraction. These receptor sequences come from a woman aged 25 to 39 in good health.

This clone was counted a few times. DNA for the CDR3: TGTGCCAGCTTTGAAGGACAGGGTGGGAATCAGCCCCAGCATTTT. This encodes CASFEGQGGNQPQHF. J is TRBJ1-5 and V is TRBV6-1; 8 bases are shared with TRBD1. The V gene's germline CDR1 is MNHNS and CDR2 SASEGT. CDR3 length: 15 residues. J gave up 4 bases and V 8 bases, and 10 bases lay outside the gene matches.

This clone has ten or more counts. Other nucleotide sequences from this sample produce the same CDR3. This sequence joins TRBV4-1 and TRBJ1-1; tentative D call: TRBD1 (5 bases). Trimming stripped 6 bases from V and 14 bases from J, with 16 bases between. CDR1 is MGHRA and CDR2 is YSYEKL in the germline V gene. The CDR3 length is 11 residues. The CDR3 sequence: CASSTLYRKFF. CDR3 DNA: TGCGCCAGCAGTACACTTTACAGGAAGTTCTTT.

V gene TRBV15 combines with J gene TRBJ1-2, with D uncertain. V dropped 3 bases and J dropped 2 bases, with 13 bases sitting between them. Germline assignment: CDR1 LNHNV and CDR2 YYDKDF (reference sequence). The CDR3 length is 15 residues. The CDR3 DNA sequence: TGTGCCACCAGCAGGCCCGCGCTCGGCAACTATGGCTACACCTTC. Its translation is CATSRPALGNYGYTF. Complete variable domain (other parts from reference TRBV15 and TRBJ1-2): DAMVIQNPRYQVTQFGKPVTLSCSQTLNHNVMYWYQQKSSQAPKLLFHYYDKDFNNEADTPDNFQSRRPNTSFCFLDIRSPGLGDTAMYLCATSRPALGNYGYTFGSGTRLTVV.

The CDR3 DNA reads as TGTGCCAGTAGTATTGAGGGGATCTCTCCTTGGAATCAGCCCCAGCATTTT. It translates to CASSIEGISPWNQPQHF. The chain links TRBV19 to TRBJ1-5, with a tentative D call TRBD1 (5 bases). The CDR3 totals 17 residues. Per the germline V gene, CDR1 is LNHDA and CDR2 is SQIVND (reference sequence). The V end was cut by 3 bases, the J end by 4 bases, with 19 bases between. Drawing the rest from reference TRBV19 and TRBJ1-5, the complete variable domain is DGGITQSPKYLFRKEGQNVTLSCEQNLNHDAMYWYRQDPGQGLRLIYYSQIVNDFQKGDIAEGYSVSREKKESFPLTVTSAQKNPTAFYLCASSIEGISPWNQPQHFGDGTRLSIL.

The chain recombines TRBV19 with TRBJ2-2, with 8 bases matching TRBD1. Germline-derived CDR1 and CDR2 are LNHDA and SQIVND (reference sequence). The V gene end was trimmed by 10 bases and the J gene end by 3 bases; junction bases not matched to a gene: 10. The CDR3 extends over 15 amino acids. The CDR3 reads CATSLGQVYTGELFF. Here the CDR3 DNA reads TGTGCCACCTCATTGGGACAGGTATACACCGGGGAGCTGTTTTTT.

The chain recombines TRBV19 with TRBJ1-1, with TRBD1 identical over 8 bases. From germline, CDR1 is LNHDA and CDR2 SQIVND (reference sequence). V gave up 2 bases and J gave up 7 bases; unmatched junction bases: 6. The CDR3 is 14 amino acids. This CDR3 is CASSITGGWSEAFF. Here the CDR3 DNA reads TGTGCCAGTAGTATAACAGGGGGTTGGAGTGAAGCTTTCTTT. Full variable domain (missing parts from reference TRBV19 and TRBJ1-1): DGGITQSPKYLFRKEGQNVTLSCEQNLNHDAMYWYRQDPGQGLRLIYYSQIVNDFQKGDIAEGYSVSREKKESFPLTVTSAQKNPTAFYLCASSITGGWSEAFFGQGTRLTVV.

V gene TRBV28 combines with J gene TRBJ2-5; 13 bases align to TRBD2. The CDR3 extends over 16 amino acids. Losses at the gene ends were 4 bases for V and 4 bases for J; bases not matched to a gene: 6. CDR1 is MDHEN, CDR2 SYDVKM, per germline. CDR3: CASSSGLAGVSETQYF. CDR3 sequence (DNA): TGTGCCAGCAGTTCAGGACTAGCGGGAGTGTCAGAGACCCAGTACTTC.

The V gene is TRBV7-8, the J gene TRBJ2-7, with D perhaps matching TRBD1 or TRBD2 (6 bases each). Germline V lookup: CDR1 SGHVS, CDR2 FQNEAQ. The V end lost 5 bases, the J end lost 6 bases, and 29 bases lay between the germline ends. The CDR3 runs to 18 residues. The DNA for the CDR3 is TGTGCCAGCAGCGACCTAACAGGGAGCGGCCCCCGGCGGGGCGAGCAGTACTTC. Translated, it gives CASSDLTGSGPRRGEQYF.

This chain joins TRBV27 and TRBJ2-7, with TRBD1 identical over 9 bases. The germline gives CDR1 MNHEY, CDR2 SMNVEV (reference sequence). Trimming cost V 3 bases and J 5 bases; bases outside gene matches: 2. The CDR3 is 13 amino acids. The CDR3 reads CASSFTGGHEQYF. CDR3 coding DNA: TGTGCCAGCAGTTTCACAGGGGGCCACGAGCAGTACTTC.

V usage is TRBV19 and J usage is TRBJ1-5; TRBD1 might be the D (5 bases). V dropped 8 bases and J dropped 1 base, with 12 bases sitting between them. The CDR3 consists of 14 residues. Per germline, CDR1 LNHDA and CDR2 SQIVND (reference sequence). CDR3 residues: CASSGRASNQPQHF. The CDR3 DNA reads TGTGCCAGTTCAGGCAGGGCAAGCAATCAGCCCCAGCATTTT.

As DNA, the CDR3 is TGTGCCAGCAGCTTATATGCAGGACCTGAAGCTTTCTTT. The encoded protein is CASSLYAGPEAFF. V and J are TRBV7-2 and TRBJ1-1; D unresolved. Trimming removed 2 bases at V and 6 bases at J, with 10 bases between. The CDR3 contains 13 residues. Germline V gene data show CDR1 as SGHTA and CDR2 as FQGNSA.

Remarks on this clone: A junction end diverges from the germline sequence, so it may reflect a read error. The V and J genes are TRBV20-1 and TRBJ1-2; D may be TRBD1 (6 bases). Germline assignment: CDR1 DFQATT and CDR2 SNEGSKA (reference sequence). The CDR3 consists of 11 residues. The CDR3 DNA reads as TGCAGTGCTCTCCCCTACAGGGTTAGCGCCTTC. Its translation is CSALPYRVSAF.

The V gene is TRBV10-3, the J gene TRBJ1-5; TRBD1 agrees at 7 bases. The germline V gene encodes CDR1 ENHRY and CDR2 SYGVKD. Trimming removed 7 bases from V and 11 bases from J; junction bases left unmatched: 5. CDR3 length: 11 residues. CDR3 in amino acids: CAITQTGSQHF. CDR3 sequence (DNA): TGTGCCATCACCCAGACAGGGTCCCAGCATTTT.

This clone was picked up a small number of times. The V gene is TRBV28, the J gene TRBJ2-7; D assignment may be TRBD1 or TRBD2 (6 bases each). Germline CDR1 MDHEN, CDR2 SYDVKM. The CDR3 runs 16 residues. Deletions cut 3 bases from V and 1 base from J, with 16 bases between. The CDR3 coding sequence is TGTGCCAGCAGTTTGAGGTGGGGGGCGGGATCCTACGAGCAGTACTTC. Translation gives CASSLRWGAGSYEQYF.